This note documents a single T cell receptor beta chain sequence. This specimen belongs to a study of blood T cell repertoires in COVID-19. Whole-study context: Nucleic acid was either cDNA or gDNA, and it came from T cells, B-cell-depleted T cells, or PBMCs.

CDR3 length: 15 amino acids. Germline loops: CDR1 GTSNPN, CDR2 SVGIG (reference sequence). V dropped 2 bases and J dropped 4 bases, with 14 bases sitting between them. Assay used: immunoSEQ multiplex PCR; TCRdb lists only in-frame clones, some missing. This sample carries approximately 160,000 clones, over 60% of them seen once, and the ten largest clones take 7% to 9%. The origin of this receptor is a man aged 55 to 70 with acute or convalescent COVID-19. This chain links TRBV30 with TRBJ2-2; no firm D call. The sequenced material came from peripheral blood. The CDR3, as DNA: TGTGCCTGGAGTCTTCCCGGGTTGGGCACCGGGGAGCTGTTTTTT. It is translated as CAWSLPGLGTGELFF.